This TCR beta chain was identified in a study of cytomegalovirus exposure and HLA in healthy donors. Study-level points and caveats: Earlier findings revealed that most TCR beta V segments proved productive either about 87% or about 30% of the time. HLA allele associations emerged for 15,000 to 20,000 TCR beta sequences in a later analysis, at 0.05 false discovery rate.

Germline values: CDR1 GTSNPN, CDR2 SVGIG (reference sequence). Trimming left V 2 bases short and J 8 bases short, with 15 bases between. The CDR3 totals 13 residues. The primer mix had 60 Vbeta and 13 Jbeta primers. Sequenced by immunoSEQ multiplex PCR; TCRdb stores in-frame clones only, minus some. The sample has 150,000 to 200,000 clones; around nine tenths are singletons. On this clone: Its specificity is not known.

Specimen: PBMCs. The receptor's source is a woman younger than 35 in good health and CMV-seronegative. The genes are TRBV30 and TRBJ1-2, with unresolved D. The CDR3 DNA reads as TGTGCCTGGAGTCCTACTCTGTCATTGGGCTACACCTTC. Its translation: CAWSPTLSLGYTF.